This T cell receptor (beta chain) was found in a study of molecular identifiers for immune sequencing clone quantification. TCRdb reprocessed the PCR reads with MiXCR, giving one entry per CDR3 protein. The sample contains more than 250,000 distinct CDR3 sequences, 20% to 25% of which appear only once. This clonotype was counted only a few times. Trimming cost V 5 bases and J 8 bases; bases outside gene matches: 8. Germline assignment: CDR1 SEHNR and CDR2 FQNEAQ (reference sequence). The CDR3 has 14 residues. Sequenced input: naive CD8+ T cells from blood, with Jurkat cell RNA spiked in. The sample's subset: FACS-sorted CD8+CD4-CCR7+CD45RA+ naive T cells. The chain employs TRBV7-9 and TRBJ2-1; 8 bases map to TRBD2. This TCR was recovered from a human donor in good health. Some libraries in this study had Jurkat cell RNA spiked in. CDR3 nucleotides: TGTGCCAGCAGCCCCGCGGGAGGAAGGGATGAGCAGTTCTTC. Translated, it gives CASSPAGGRDEQFF.